A selection of T cell receptor beta chains follows, all from one sample in a study of Graves' ophthalmopathy and Graves' hyperthyroidism. Each CDR3 protein is one row after TCRdb ran MiXCR on the multiplex PCR reads. The table has about 48,000 distinct CDR3 sequences, around half seen once. Sequenced material: peripheral blood. These receptors originate from an adult man with Graves' ophthalmopathy. CDR3s include the opening cysteine and the closing phenylalanine or tryptophan. Fields, in order: clone size, D gene, J gene, V gene, CDR3 DNA, CDR3 protein. D genes are given only for firm matches. The size field is filled for only some rows; it gives once, few, many or a size class.

size: few; D: .; J: TRBJ2-2; V: TRBV20-1; DNA: TGCAGTGCTAGAGTAGGCAGGGTGGGAAACACCGGGGAGCTGTTTTTT; CDR3: CSARVGRVGNTGELFF
size: .; D: TRBD1; J: TRBJ1-2; V: TRBV7-8; DNA: TGTGCCAGCAGCTTTTCGACAGGGATTGAGGGCTACACCTTC; CDR3: CASSFSTGIEGYTF
size: .; D: .; J: TRBJ1-1; V: TRBV7-9; DNA: TGTGCCAGCAGCCGAAATGACCCTTCGTACACTGAAGCTTTCTTT; CDR3: CASSRNDPSYTEAFF
size: .; D: TRBD1; J: TRBJ2-4; V: TRBV18; DNA: TGTGCCAGCTCACCGAGATCGGGACAGTCTAACATTCAGTACTTC; CDR3: CASSPRSGQSNIQYF
size: many; D: TRBD2; J: TRBJ2-1; V: TRBV12-3/TRBV12-4; DNA: TGTGCCAGCAGTTTATCTAGCGGGAGTTATGAGCAGTTCTTC; CDR3: CASSLSSGSYEQFF
size: .; D: .; J: TRBJ2-7; V: TRBV12-3/TRBV12-4; DNA: TGTGCCAGCAGTTTGGGACTTTACTCCCACGAGCAGTACTTC; CDR3: CASSLGLYSHEQYF
size: once; D: .; J: TRBJ2-3; V: TRBV2; DNA: TGTGCCAGCCAGATCAGGACAGCCTACAATGAGCAGTATTTT; CDR3: CASQIRTAYNEQYF
size: .; D: .; J: TRBJ1-2; V: TRBV2; DNA: TGTGCCAGCAGTGTTGGTCAGCTTAACTATGGCTACACCTTC; CDR3: CASSVGQLNYGYTF
size: .; D: TRBD1; J: TRBJ2-5; V: TRBV2; DNA: TGTGCCAGCAGTCCTCCTAACAGGGGAGCTGGAGAGACCCAGTACTTC; CDR3: CASSPPNRGAGETQYF
size: .; D: .; J: TRBJ1-1; V: TRBV6-5; DNA: TGTGCCAGCATAAACAGGGTGACGAACACTGAAGCTTTCTTT; CDR3: CASINRVTNTEAFF
size: once; D: TRBD2; J: TRBJ2-2; V: TRBV5-1; DNA: TGCGCCAGCAGCCTACTAGCGGGAGTTTCCACCGGGGAGCTGTTTTTT; CDR3: CASSLLAGVSTGELFF